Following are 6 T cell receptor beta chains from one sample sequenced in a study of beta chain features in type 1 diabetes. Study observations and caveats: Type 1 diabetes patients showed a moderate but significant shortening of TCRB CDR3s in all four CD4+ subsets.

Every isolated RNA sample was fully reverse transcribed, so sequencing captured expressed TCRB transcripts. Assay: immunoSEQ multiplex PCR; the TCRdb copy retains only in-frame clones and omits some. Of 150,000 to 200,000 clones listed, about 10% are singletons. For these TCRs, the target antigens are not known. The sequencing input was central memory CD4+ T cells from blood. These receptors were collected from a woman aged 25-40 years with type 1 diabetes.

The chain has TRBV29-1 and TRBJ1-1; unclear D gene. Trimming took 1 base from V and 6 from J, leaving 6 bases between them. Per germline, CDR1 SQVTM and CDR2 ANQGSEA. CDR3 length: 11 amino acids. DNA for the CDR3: TGCAGCGTTGAAGGCCAGGCTGAAGCTTTCTTT. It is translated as CSVEGQAEAFF. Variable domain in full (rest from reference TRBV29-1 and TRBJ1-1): SAVISQKPSRDICQRGTSLTIQCQVDSQVTMMFWYRQQPGQSLTLIATANQGSEATYESGFVIDKFPISRPNLTFSTLTVSNMSPEDSSIYLCSVEGQAEAFFGQGTRLTVV.

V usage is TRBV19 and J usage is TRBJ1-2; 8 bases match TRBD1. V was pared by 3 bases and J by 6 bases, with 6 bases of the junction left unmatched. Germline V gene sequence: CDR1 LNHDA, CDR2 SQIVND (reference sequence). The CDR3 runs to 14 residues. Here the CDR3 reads CASSIEGTGNGYTF. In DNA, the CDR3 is TGTGCCAGTAGTATCGAAGGGACAGGAAATGGCTACACCTTC.

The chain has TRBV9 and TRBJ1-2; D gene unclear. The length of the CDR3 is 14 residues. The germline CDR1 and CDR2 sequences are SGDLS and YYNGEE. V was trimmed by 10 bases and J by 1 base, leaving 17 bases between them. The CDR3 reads CASATGGRNYGYTF. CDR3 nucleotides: TGTGCCTCAGCTACGGGCGGGCGTAACTATGGCTACACCTTC.

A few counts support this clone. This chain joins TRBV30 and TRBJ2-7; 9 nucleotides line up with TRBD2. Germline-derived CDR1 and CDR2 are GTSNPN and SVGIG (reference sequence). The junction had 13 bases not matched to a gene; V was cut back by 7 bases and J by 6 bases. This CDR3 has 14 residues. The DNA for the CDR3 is TGTGCCTACGAACGGGGACTAGCTCGGGCCGAGCAGTACTTC. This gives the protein CAYERGLARAEQYF. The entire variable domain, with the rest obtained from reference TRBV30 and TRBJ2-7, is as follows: SQTIHQWPATLVQPVGSPLSLECTVEGTSNPNLYWYRQAAGRGLQLLFYSVGIGQISSEVPQNLSASRPQDRQFILSSKKLLLSDSGFYLCAYERGLARAEQYFGPGTRLTVT.

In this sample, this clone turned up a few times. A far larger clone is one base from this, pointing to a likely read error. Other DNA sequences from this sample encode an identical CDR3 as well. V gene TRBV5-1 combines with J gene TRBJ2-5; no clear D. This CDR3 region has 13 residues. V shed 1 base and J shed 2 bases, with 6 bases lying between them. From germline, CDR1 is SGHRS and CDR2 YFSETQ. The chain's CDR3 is CASSLWRQETQYF. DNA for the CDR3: TGCGCCAGCAGCTTGTGGCGGCAAGAGACCCAGTACTTC.

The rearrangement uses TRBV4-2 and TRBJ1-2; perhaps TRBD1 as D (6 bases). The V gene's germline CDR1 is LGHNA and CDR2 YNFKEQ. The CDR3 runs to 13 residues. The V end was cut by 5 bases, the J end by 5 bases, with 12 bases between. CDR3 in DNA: TGTGCCAGCAGCACCCAAACAGGGTATGGCTACACCTTC. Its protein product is CASSTQTGYGYTF.